One sample yielded the 5 T cell receptor beta chains listed below, sequenced in a study of control samples from healthy donors and cancer patients (dated by TCRdb to 2019 to 2021). Library prep was done by the immunoSEQ multiplex PCR assay. The source is immuneACCESS, and TCRdb retained only in-frame sequences with V and J called. Part of the clones is not carried over; for the studies checked, unresolved V genes explain less than half of this, and the remainder is unexplained. A total of roughly 400,000 clones appear in this sample, more than 80% of them only once. The top ten constitute 5% to 8% of the sample. Material: PBMCs. The receptors originated from a man aged 40-49 years with head and neck cancer.

This chain connects TRBV19 to TRBJ2-2; D is undetermined. Trimming cost V 4 bases and J 2 bases, with 8 bases left between them. This CDR3 has 14 amino acids. Germline CDR1 LNHDA, CDR2 SQIVND (reference sequence). CDR3: CASSTPVNTGELFF. In nucleotides, the CDR3 is TGTGCCAGTAGTACCCCGGTTAACACCGGGGAGCTGTTTTTT.

The chain recombines TRBV30 with TRBJ1-2; D perhaps matches TRBD1 (6 bases). The germline V gene encodes CDR1 GTSNPN and CDR2 SVGIG (reference sequence). The CDR3 totals 13 residues. The V gene lost 3 bases and the J gene lost 4 bases, with 12 bases spanning the gap. The CDR3, as DNA: TGTGCCTGGAGAGAGGACAGCTTCTATGGCTACACCTTC. This codes for CAWREDSFYGYTF. Drawing the rest from reference TRBV30 and TRBJ1-2, the complete variable domain is SQTIHQWPATLVQPVGSPLSLECTVEGTSNPNLYWYRQAAGRGLQLLFYSVGIGQISSEVPQNLSASRPQDRQFILSSKKLLLSDSGFYLCAWREDSFYGYTFGSGTRLTVV.

This chain joins TRBV7-9 and TRBJ1-5; D is undetermined. CDR3 size: 14 residues. Germline loops: CDR1 SEHNR, CDR2 FQNEAQ (reference sequence). Trimming took off 5 bases at V and 2 bases at J, with 10 bases between the two ends. The CDR3 nucleotides read TGTGCCAGCAGCGAACTCACAGGCAATCAGCCCCAGCATTTT. This codes for CASSELTGNQPQHF.

The chain uses TRBV28 and TRBJ2-7; possible D gene TRBD2, 6 bases. Looked up from germline, CDR1 is MDHEN and CDR2 is SYDVKM. V dropped 11 bases and J dropped 4 bases, with 30 bases sitting between them. The CDR3 is 17 residues long. CDR3: CASPGVGRSSYAYEQYF. DNA for the CDR3: TGTGCCTCCCCCGGCGTAGGGAGGAGTAGTTATGCGTACGAGCAGTACTTC.

This clone was detected once. This sequence joins TRBV6-5 and TRBJ2-3; tentative D call: TRBD2 (5 bases). The CDR3 has 13 residues. Trimming left V 0 bases short and J 4 bases short, with 5 bases between. Germline V gene lookup returns CDR1 MNHEY and CDR2 SVGAGI. The CDR3 nucleotides read TGTGCCAGCAGTTACTCGAGGGCAGATACGCAGTATTTT. Translated, it gives CASSYSRADTQYF.